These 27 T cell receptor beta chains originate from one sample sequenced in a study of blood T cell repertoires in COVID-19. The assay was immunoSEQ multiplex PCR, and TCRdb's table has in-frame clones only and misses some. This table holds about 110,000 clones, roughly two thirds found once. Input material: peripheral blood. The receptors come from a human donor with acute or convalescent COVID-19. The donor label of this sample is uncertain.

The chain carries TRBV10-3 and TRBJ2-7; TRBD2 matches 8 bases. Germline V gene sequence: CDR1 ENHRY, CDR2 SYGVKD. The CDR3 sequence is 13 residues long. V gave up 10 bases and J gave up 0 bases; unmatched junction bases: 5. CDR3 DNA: TGTGCCACACTAGCGGACATCTCCTACGAGCAGTACGTC. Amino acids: CATLADISYEQYV.

This CDR3 is CASSHRDTQYF. The CDR3 bases are TGTGCCAGTAGCCATCGGGATACGCAGTATTTT. This sequence joins TRBV5-8 and TRBJ2-3; D uncertain. Trimming pared 8 bases from V and 6 bases from J, leaving 10 bases between. The CDR3 totals 11 residues. The V gene's germline CDR1 is SGHTS and CDR2 YDEGEE.

The CDR3 nucleotides are TGCGCCAGCAGGGGGACAGGGGCGAACACCGGGGAGCTGTTTTTT. Amino acid sequence: CASRGTGANTGELFF. The chain couples TRBV10-2 to TRBJ2-2; 10 bases align to TRBD1. Germline V gene sequence: CDR1 WSHSY, CDR2 SAAADI. The CDR3 is made up of 15 amino acids. Germline trimming cut 6 bases from V and 0 bases from J; bases unmatched to any gene: 1.

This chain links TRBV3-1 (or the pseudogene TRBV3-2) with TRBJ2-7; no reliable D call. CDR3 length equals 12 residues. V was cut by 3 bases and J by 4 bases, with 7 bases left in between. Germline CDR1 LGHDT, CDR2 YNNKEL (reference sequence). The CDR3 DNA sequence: TGTGCCAGCAGCCATTCCCGTTACGAGCAGTACTTC. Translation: CASSHSRYEQYF.

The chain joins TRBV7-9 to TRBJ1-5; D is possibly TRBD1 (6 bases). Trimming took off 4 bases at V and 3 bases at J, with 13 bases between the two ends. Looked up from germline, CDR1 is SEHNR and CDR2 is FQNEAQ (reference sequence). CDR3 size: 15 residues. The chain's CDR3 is CASSSSGTSNQPQHF. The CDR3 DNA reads TGTGCCAGCAGCTCCAGCGGGACATCCAATCAGCCCCAGCATTTT.

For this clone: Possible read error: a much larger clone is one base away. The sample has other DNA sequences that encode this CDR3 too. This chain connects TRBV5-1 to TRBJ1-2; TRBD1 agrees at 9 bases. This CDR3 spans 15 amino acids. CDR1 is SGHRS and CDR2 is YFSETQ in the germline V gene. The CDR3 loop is CASSLPMGQGGGYTF. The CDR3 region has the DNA TGCGCCAGCAGCTTGCCTATGGGACAGGGAGGCGGCTACACTTTC.

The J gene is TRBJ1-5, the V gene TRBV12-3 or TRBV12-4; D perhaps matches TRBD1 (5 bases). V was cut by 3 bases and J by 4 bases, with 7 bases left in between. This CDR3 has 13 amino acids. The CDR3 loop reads CASSLKGNQPQHF. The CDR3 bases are TGTGCCAGCAGTTTGAAGGGGAATCAGCCCCAGCATTTT.

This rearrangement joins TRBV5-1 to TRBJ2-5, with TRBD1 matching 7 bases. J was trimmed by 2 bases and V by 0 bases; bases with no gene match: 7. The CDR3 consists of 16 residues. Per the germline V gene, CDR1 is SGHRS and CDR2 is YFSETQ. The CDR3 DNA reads TGCGCCAGCAGCTTGGGCCATACAGGGGAACAAGAGACCCAGTACTTC. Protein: CASSLGHTGEQETQYF.

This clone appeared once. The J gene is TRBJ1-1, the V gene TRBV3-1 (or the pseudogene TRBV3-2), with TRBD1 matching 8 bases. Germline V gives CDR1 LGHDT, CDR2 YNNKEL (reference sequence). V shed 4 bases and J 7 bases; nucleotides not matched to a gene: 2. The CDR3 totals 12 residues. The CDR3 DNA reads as TGTGCCAGCAGCCGACAGGGGAATGAAGCTTTCTTT. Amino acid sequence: CASSRQGNEAFF.

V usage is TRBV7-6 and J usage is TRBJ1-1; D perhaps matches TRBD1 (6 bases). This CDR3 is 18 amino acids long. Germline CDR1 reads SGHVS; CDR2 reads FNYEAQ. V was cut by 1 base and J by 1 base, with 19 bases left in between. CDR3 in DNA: TGTGCCAGCAGCTTAGTAGGTGGGTTTGGCAGGGGGAACACTGAAGCTTTCTTT. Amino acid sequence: CASSLVGGFGRGNTEAFF.

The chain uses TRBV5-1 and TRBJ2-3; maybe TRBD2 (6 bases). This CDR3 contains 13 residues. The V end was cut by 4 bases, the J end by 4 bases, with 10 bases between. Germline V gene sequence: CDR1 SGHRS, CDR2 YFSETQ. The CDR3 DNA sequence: TGCGCCAGCAGCACACCGGGGGCAGATACGCAGTATTTT. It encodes CASSTPGADTQYF.

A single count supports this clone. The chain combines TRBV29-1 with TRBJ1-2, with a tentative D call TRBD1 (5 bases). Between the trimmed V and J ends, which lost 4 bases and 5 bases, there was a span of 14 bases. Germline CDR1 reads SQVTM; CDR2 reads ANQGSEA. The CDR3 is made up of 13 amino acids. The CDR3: CSVGGRAGYGYTF. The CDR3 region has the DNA TGCAGCGTTGGTGGCAGGGCGGGGTATGGCTACACCTTC. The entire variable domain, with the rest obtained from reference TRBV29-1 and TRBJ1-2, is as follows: SAVISQKPSRDICQRGTSLTIQCQVDSQVTMMFWYRQQPGQSLTLIATANQGSEATYESGFVIDKFPISRPNLTFSTLTVSNMSPEDSSIYLCSVGGRAGYGYTFGSGTRLTVV.

The DNA of the CDR3 is TGTGCCAGCAGCGTCCCGGGGACAGATACGCAGTATTTT. Encoded protein: CASSVPGTDTQYF. The chain links TRBV9 to TRBJ2-3, with D perhaps TRBD2 (5 bases). Germline V gives CDR1 SGDLS, CDR2 YYNGEE. V lost 2 bases and J 3 bases, leaving 7 bases between the germline ends. CDR3 size: 13 residues.

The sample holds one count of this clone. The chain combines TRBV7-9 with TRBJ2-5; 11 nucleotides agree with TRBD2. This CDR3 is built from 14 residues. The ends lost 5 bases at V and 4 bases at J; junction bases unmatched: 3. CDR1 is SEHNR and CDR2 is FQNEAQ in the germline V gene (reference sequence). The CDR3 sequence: CASSNLAGGETQYF. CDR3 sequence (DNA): TGTGCCAGCAGCAATCTAGCGGGGGGAGAGACCCAGTACTTC.

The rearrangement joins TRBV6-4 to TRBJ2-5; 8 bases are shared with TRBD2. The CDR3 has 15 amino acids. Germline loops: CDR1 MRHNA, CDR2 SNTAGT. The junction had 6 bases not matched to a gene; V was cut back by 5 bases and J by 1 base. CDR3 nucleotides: TGTGCCAGCAGTAAAAACGGGGGGGCCCAAGAGACCCAGTACTTC. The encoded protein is CASSKNGGAQETQYF.

This chain's CDR3 is CASSDSQGASNTIYF. Here the CDR3 DNA reads TGTGCCAGCAGTGACTCACAGGGGGCCAGCAACACCATATATTTT. V and J are TRBV2 and TRBJ1-3, with 9 nucleotides matching TRBD1. Trimming took 3 bases from V and 7 from J; bases not matched to a gene: 7. Germline CDR1 SNHLY, CDR2 FYNNEI. This CDR3 spans 15 amino acids.

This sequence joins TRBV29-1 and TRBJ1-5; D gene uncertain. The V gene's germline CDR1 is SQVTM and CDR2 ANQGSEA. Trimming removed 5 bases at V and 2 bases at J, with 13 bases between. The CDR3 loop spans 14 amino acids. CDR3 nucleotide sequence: TGCAGCGTTACCGAAACTGGTGGCAATCAGCCCCAGCATTTT. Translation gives CSVTETGGNQPQHF.

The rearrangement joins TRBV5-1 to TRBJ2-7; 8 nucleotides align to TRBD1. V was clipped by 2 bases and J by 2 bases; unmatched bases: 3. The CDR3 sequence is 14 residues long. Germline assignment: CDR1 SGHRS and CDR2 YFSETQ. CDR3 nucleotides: TGCGCCAGCAGCTTTGGGACAGGCACCTACGAGCAGTACTTC. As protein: CASSFGTGTYEQYF.

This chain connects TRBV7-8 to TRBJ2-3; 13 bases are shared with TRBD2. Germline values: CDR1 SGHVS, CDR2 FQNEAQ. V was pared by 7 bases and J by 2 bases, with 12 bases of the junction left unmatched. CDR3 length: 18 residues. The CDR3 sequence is CASIRGTSGNPNTDTQYF. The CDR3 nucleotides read TGTGCCAGCATCAGGGGGACTAGCGGGAACCCCAACACAGATACGCAGTATTTT.

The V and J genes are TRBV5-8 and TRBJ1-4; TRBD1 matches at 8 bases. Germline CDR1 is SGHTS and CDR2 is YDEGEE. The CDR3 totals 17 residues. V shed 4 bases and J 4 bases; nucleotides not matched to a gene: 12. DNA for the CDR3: TGTGCCAGCAGCATCGGACAGGGCCGTGGGGATAATGAAAAACTGTTTTTT. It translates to CASSIGQGRGDNEKLFF.

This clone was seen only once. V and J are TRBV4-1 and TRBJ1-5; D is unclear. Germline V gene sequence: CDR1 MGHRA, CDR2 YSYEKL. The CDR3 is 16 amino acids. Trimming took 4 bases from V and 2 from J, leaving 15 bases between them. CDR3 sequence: CASSRSLARGNQPQHF. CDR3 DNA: TGCGCCAGCAGCCGATCCCTAGCAAGGGGCAATCAGCCCCAGCATTTT.

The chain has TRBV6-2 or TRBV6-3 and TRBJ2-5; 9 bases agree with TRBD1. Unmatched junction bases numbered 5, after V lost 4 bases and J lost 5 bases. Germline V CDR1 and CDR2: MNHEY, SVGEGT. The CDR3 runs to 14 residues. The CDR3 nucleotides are TGTGCCAGCAGTTTAACAGGGGGCAGGGAGACCCAGTACTTC. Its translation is CASSLTGGRETQYF.

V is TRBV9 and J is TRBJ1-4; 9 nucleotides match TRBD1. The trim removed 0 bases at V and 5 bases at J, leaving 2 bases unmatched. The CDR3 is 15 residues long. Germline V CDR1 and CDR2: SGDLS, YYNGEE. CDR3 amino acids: CASSVDGTGNEKLFF. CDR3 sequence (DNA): TGTGCCAGCAGCGTAGACGGGACAGGGAATGAAAAACTGTTTTTT.

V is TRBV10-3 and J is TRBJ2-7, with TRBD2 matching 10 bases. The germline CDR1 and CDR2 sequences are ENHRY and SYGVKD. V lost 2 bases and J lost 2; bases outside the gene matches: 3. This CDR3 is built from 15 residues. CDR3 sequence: CAISEIAGGPYEQYF. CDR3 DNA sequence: TGTGCCATCAGTGAGATAGCGGGGGGCCCCTACGAGCAGTACTTC.

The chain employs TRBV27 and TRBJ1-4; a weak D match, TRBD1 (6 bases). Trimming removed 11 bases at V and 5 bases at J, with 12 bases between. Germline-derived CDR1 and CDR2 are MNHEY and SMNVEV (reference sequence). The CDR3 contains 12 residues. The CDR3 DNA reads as TGTGCCTGCGGGGGGCGGAATGAAAAACTGTTTTTT. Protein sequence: CACGGRNEKLFF. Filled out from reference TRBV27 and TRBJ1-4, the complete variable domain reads EAQVTQNPRYLITVTGKKLTVTCSQNMNHEYMSWYRQDPGLGLRQIYYSMNVEVTDKGDVPEGYKVSRKEKRNFPLILESPSPNQTSLYFCACGGRNEKLFFGSGTQLSVL.

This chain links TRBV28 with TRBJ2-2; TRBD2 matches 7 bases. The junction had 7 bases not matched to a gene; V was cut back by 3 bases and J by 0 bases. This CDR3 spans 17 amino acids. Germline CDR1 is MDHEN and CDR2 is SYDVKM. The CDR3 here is CASSFWGGGPNTGELFF. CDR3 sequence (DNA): TGTGCCAGCAGTTTTTGGGGCGGGGGACCGAACACCGGGGAGCTGTTTTTT.

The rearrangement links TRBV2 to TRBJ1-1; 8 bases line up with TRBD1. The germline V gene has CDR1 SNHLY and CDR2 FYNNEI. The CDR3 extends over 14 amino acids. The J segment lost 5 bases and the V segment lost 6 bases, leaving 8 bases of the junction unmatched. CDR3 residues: CASSPLTGDTEAFF. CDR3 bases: TGTGCCAGCAGCCCCCTGACAGGGGATACTGAAGCTTTCTTT.